Below, 2 T cell receptor beta chains from the same sample are listed, as sequenced in a study of shared clonotypes between healthy human individuals. The table came from immunoSEQ multiplex PCR; TCRdb's copy has only in-frame clones and leaves some out. Of around 2,000,000 clones in the sample, 85% to 95% were seen once. Positively selected for CCR7, the CD45RO-negative cells used as naive CD8 cells excluded terminally differentiated effector memory CD45RA+ cells. Sequencing was carried out using naive CD8+ T cells from PBMCs. These receptors were obtained from a man younger than 35 in good health. Some clones in this sample may be carry-over from other donors' samples.

A word on this clone: The sample contains more than one DNA sequence encoding this CDR3. The V call is TRBV9, the J call TRBJ2-1, with D possibly being TRBD2 (5 bases). Germline V gene data show CDR1 as SGDLS and CDR2 as YYNGEE. This CDR3 spans 14 amino acids. V lost 3 bases and J lost 4, with 11 bases in between. CDR3 sequence: CASSGRTGYNEQFF. CDR3 nucleotides: TGTGCCAGCAGCGGACGGACTGGATACAATGAGCAGTTCTTC.

The chain links TRBV7-2 to TRBJ2-3; TRBD2 matches 16 bases. This CDR3 spans 19 amino acids. The V gene end was trimmed by 1 base and the J gene end by 3 bases; junction bases not matched to a gene: 7. Looked up from germline, CDR1 is SGHTA and CDR2 is FQGNSA. The CDR3 sequence: CASSLVGGLAGGPTDTQYF. The CDR3 DNA follows: TGTGCCAGCAGCTTAGTAGGGGGACTAGCGGGAGGGCCGACAGATACGCAGTATTTT.